This T cell receptor beta chain was retrieved from a study of blood T cell repertoires in COVID-19. V dropped 3 bases and J dropped 4 bases, with 9 bases sitting between them. The CDR3 extends over 13 amino acids. The germline V gene encodes CDR1 DFQATT and CDR2 SNEGSKA (reference sequence). Measured with immunoSEQ multiplex PCR; TCRdb has only the in-frame clones, and not every one. The table shows about 8,000 clones, with more than 80% occurring only once. The rearrangement uses TRBV20-1 and TRBJ2-2, with unresolved D. The sequence was obtained from a human donor in a cohort sampled during active COVID-19. The sample taken for sequencing was peripheral blood. Here the CDR3 reads CSASASSTGELFF. CDR3 DNA: TGCAGTGCTAGTGCTTCCTCCACCGGGGAGCTGTTTTTT.